This T cell receptor beta chain was observed in a study of blood T cell repertoires in COVID-19. The wider study: Spain, Italy and the United States supplied samples that represented acute and convalescent COVID-19. Sources were T cells, B-cell-depleted T cells, or PBMCs; the material itself was cDNA or gDNA.

Trimming took off 2 bases at V and 7 bases at J, with 15 bases between the two ends. This CDR3 spans 15 amino acids. CDR1 is MNHEY, CDR2 SVGEGT, per germline. Per the study methods: Counts of nucleated cells, estimated from reference gene primer amplification, were obtained. Measured with immunoSEQ multiplex PCR; TCRdb has only the in-frame clones, and not every one. D and trimming come from the DNA, and the V and J calls and clone size come from that table. The table shows 70,000 or so clones, with over 75% occurring only once. Input material: peripheral blood. The sequence was obtained from a man aged 70 or older with active or convalescent COVID-19. V gene TRBV6-2 or TRBV6-3 combines with J gene TRBJ1-5; D gene uncertain. CDR3 region: CASSYPGSISQPQHF. Written as DNA, the CDR3 is TGTGCCAGCAGTTACCCGGGTAGTATCTCACAGCCCCAGCATTTT.